The 21 T cell receptor beta chains reported below all come from one sample, sequenced in a study of blood T cell repertoires in COVID-19. The table came from immunoSEQ multiplex PCR; TCRdb's copy has only in-frame clones and leaves some out. The sample yields roughly 120,000 clones, approximately 85% seen once. Sequenced sample: peripheral blood. The receptors shown here come from a woman older than 75 with COVID-19, enrolled during active disease.

The chain has TRBV7-9 and TRBJ1-5; D remains ambiguous. V shed 1 base and J shed 4 bases, with 8 bases lying between them. This CDR3 contains 14 residues. Germline V lookup: CDR1 SEHNR, CDR2 FQNEAQ (reference sequence). DNA for the CDR3: TGTGCCAGCAGCTTAGGAGCAGCGAATCAGCCCCAGCATTTT. It yields the protein CASSLGAANQPQHF.

The J gene is TRBJ2-7, the V gene TRBV6-5; D is unresolved. Germline V gives CDR1 MNHEY, CDR2 SVGAGI. There are 13 residues in the CDR3. Between the trimmed V and J ends, which lost 8 bases and 2 bases, there was a span of 13 bases. CDR3 sequence (DNA): TGTGCCAGCCTGAGCCTCGAAACCTACGAGCAGTACTTC. As protein: CASLSLETYEQYF.

This sequence joins TRBV29-1 and TRBJ2-3; possible D gene TRBD2, 6 bases. Germline V gene data show CDR1 as SQVTM and CDR2 as ANQGSEA. The CDR3 totals 14 residues. V lost 6 bases to trimming and J lost 3 bases, with 16 bases between them. The CDR3 here is CSVKGGTFTDTQYF. CDR3 in DNA: TGCAGCGTCAAGGGCGGGACTTTTACAGATACGCAGTATTTT.

This clone was seen repeatedly, ten times or more. V is TRBV6-5 and J is TRBJ1-2; no reliable D call. The CDR3 extends over 12 amino acids. Germline loops: CDR1 MNHEY, CDR2 SVGAGI. V dropped 5 bases and J dropped 8 bases, with 12 bases sitting between them. CDR3: CASSQTAGGYTF. In DNA, the CDR3 is TGTGCCAGCAGTCAGACGGCGGGAGGCTACACCTTC.

The V call is TRBV28, the J call TRBJ1-5; 7 positions match TRBD1. The germline V gene has CDR1 MDHEN and CDR2 SYDVKM. Losses at the gene ends were 5 bases for V and 5 bases for J; bases not matched to a gene: 3. This CDR3 region has 13 residues. This chain's CDR3 is CASSGQVDQPQHF. Written as DNA, the CDR3 is TGTGCCAGCAGTGGACAGGTCGATCAGCCCCAGCATTTT.

The table lists this clone with a few counts. V is TRBV6-5 and J is TRBJ2-1, with TRBD2 matching over 8 bases. The CDR3 consists of 13 residues. V shed 8 bases, J shed 8 bases, and the junction held 8 bases outside the gene matches. Germline V gene sequence: CDR1 MNHEY, CDR2 SVGAGI. The CDR3 protein is CASSPGLAYEQFF. In DNA form, the CDR3 reads TGTGCCAGCTCACCAGGACTAGCATATGAGCAGTTCTTC.

The chain employs TRBV5-1 and TRBJ2-3; 8 positions agree with TRBD2. The CDR3 consists of 16 residues. V gave up 0 bases and J gave up 5 bases; unmatched junction bases: 8. CDR1 is SGHRS, CDR2 YFSETQ, per germline. The CDR3 nucleotides read TGCGCCAGCAGCTTGGAGTCCGGGAGGGCCGGAGATACGCAGTATTTT. It translates to CASSLESGRAGDTQYF.

This sequence joins TRBV7-8 and TRBJ1-4, with no clear D. Germline values: CDR1 SGHVS, CDR2 FQNEAQ. The V gene lost 2 bases and the J gene lost 3 bases, with 16 bases spanning the gap. This CDR3 region has 17 residues. The CDR3: CASSLSSRTIPNEKLFF. As DNA, the CDR3 is TGTGCCAGCAGCTTAAGTTCTAGAACAATACCTAATGAAAAACTGTTTTTT.

The V call is TRBV3-1 (or the pseudogene TRBV3-2), the J call TRBJ1-2, with D unresolved. V gave up 3 bases and J gave up 8 bases, with 7 bases separating them. The CDR3 sequence is 11 residues long. The germline CDR1 and CDR2 sequences are LGHDT and YNNKEL (reference sequence). The CDR3 region is CASSHEGGYTF. The CDR3 DNA sequence: TGTGCCAGCAGCCATGAGGGAGGCTACACCTTC.

This clone appeared a single time. The chain is built from TRBV5-1 and TRBJ2-6; the D gene is possibly TRBD2 (5 bases). The V gene lost 2 bases and the J gene lost 4 bases, with 25 bases spanning the gap. This CDR3 is built from 20 residues. In germline, CDR1 is SGHRS, CDR2 YFSETQ. The chain's CDR3 is CASSFQTGLSDPWGANVLTF. In nucleotides, the CDR3 is TGCGCCAGCAGCTTTCAGACCGGACTCTCTGATCCATGGGGGGCCAACGTCCTGACTTTC.

The V gene is TRBV5-1, the J gene TRBJ2-7; D not resolved. This CDR3 has 12 amino acids. The germline V gene encodes CDR1 SGHRS and CDR2 YFSETQ. Trimming removed 4 bases from V and 2 bases from J, with 7 bases in between. DNA of the CDR3: TGCGCCAGCAGCGTTGACACCTACGAGCAGTACTTC. Translation gives CASSVDTYEQYF.

V gene TRBV6-2 or TRBV6-3 combines with J gene TRBJ2-1; tentative D call: TRBD1 (6 bases). Germline V gene sequence: CDR1 MNHEY, CDR2 SVGEGT. V was cut by 0 bases and J by 8 bases, with 11 bases left in between. CDR3 length equals 14 residues. CDR3 region: CASSYSIHRDEQFF. The CDR3, as DNA: TGTGCCAGCAGTTACTCTATCCACAGGGATGAGCAGTTCTTC.

This sequence joins TRBV18 and TRBJ2-7; 7 bases agree with TRBD2. Losses at the gene ends were 3 bases for V and 5 bases for J; bases not matched to a gene: 7. The germline V gene has CDR1 KGHSH and CDR2 LQKENI. CDR3 length equals 14 residues. The chain's CDR3 is CASSPRGGSDEQYF. The DNA of the CDR3 is TGTGCCAGCTCACCCCGAGGCGGGAGTGACGAGCAGTACTTC.

The chain links TRBV6-5 to TRBJ2-3; D might be TRBD2 (6 bases). V dropped 2 bases and J dropped 3 bases, with 12 bases sitting between them. CDR3 length equals 15 residues. CDR1 MNHEY and CDR2 SVGAGI come from the germline V gene. The CDR3: CASSYDGSVTDTQYF. CDR3 DNA sequence: TGTGCCAGCAGTTACGACGGGAGTGTAACAGATACGCAGTATTTT.

A few counts support this clone. The rearrangement links TRBV9 to TRBJ2-3; maybe TRBD1 (6 bases). The CDR3 length is 15 residues. The germline V gene has CDR1 SGDLS and CDR2 YYNGEE. Trimming pared 4 bases from V and 1 base from J, leaving 13 bases between. The CDR3 bases are TGTGCCAGCAGCACGACAGGCTACCGCACAGATACGCAGTATTTT. Translated, it gives CASSTTGYRTDTQYF.

This chain connects TRBV14 to TRBJ2-3, with a possible D match to TRBD1 (5 bases). The CDR3 is made up of 16 amino acids. The V end was cut by 4 bases, the J end by 1 base, with 15 bases between. CDR1 and CDR2 (germline): SGHDN, FVKESK. The DNA for the CDR3 is TGTGCCAGCAGCCCTCAGGGCGGTAGGCGCACAGATACGCAGTATTTT. This codes for CASSPQGGRRTDTQYF.

The chain is built from TRBV11-3 and TRBJ1-1, with D uncertain. The CDR3 runs to 11 residues. Trimming pared 2 bases from V and 10 bases from J, leaving 8 bases between. The V gene's germline CDR1 is SGHNT and CDR2 YENEEA. DNA for the CDR3: TGTGCCAGCAGCTTAAAGGGAGCAGCTTTCTTT. Encoded protein: CASSLKGAAFF.

The chain uses TRBV5-6 and TRBJ2-5; 7 bases agree with TRBD1. With V trimmed by 0 bases and J by 5 bases, 7 bases remained unmatched. Germline V gene data show CDR1 as SGHDT and CDR2 as YYEEEE. CDR3 length: 15 residues. The CDR3 nucleotides read TGTGCCAGCAGCTTGGGGGGGACAGTTGCGGAGACCCAGTACTTC. It encodes CASSLGGTVAETQYF.

V is TRBV5-4 and J is TRBJ2-7; TRBD2 aligns across 8 bases. The J segment lost 1 base and the V segment lost 0 bases, leaving 0 bases of the junction unmatched. The germline V gene encodes CDR1 SGHNT and CDR2 YYREEE (reference sequence). CDR3 length equals 14 residues. The CDR3 sequence: CASSLGLASYEQYF. CDR3 sequence (DNA): TGTGCCAGCAGCTTGGGACTAGCGTCCTACGAGCAGTACTTC.

This sequence joins TRBV5-4 and TRBJ2-2; 7 bases map to TRBD2. With 4 bases clipped from V and 0 bases from J, the junction kept 9 bases outside the gene matches. This CDR3 contains 17 residues. Germline-derived CDR1 and CDR2 are SGHNT and YYREEE (reference sequence). As DNA, the CDR3 is TGTGCCAGCAGCCCTAGCGGAAAGATCGCGAACACCGGGGAGCTGTTTTTT. Residues: CASSPSGKIANTGELFF.

The count of this clone is one. The rearrangement uses TRBV28 and TRBJ1-1; D is uncertain. This CDR3 contains 14 residues. Looked up from germline, CDR1 is MDHEN and CDR2 is SYDVKM. Trimming removed 3 bases at V and 1 base at J, with 9 bases between. The CDR3 region has the DNA TGTGCCAGCAGTTTGGGCATATGGAACACTGAAGCTTTCTTT. Translation: CASSLGIWNTEAFF.